Below are 18 T cell receptor beta chains sequenced from a single sample in a study of blood T cell repertoires in COVID-19. The repertoire was sequenced with immunoSEQ multiplex PCR; TCRdb's copy has only in-frame clones and lacks some. This sample has tens of thousands of clones, with around 86% found just once. Specimen: peripheral blood. The receptors derive from a man older than 75 with active or convalescent COVID-19.

This chain uses TRBV3-1 (or the pseudogene TRBV3-2) with TRBJ1-5; 7 bases are a match to TRBD1. V shed 2 bases, J shed 1 base, and the junction held 20 bases outside the gene matches. This CDR3 spans 21 amino acids. The germline V gene encodes CDR1 LGHDT and CDR2 YNNKEL (reference sequence). The CDR3 sequence is CASSQIEGGTALSPSNQPQHF. DNA for the CDR3: TGTGCCAGCAGCCAAATTGAAGGTGGGACAGCGCTTTCCCCAAGCAATCAGCCCCAGCATTTT.

The genes are TRBV7-2 and TRBJ2-3; possibly TRBD2 for D (6 bases). Germline lookup yields CDR1 SGHTA and CDR2 FQGNSA. V was cut by 4 bases and J by 3 bases, with 14 bases left in between. The CDR3 has 15 residues. In DNA, the CDR3 is TGTGCCAGCAGCTCACTAGCAATCCGAACAGATACGCAGTATTTT. As protein: CASSSLAIRTDTQYF.

This chain connects TRBV5-1 to TRBJ2-2; 9 nucleotides match TRBD1. This CDR3 is 16 amino acids long. In germline, CDR1 is SGHRS, CDR2 YFSETQ. Trimming cost V 0 bases and J 1 base; bases outside gene matches: 1. CDR3 loop: CASSLGQGVNTGELFF. CDR3 in DNA: TGCGCCAGCAGCTTGGGACAGGGGGTGAACACCGGGGAGCTGTTTTTT.

The rearrangement links TRBV19 to TRBJ2-1, with 12 bases matching TRBD2. Germline V lookup: CDR1 LNHDA, CDR2 SQIVND (reference sequence). The CDR3 is 16 amino acids. Unmatched junction bases numbered 10, after V lost 6 bases and J lost 7 bases. Written as DNA, the CDR3 is TGTGCCAGTAGGCCGACTAGCGGGGGCCGGGGGAATGAGCAGTTCTTC. Its protein product is CASRPTSGGRGNEQFF.

This chain links TRBV5-1 with TRBJ1-4, with a weak D call TRBD1 (5 bases). V shed 9 bases and J shed 8 bases, with 23 bases lying between them. CDR3 length: 15 residues. Per germline, CDR1 SGHRS and CDR2 YFSETQ. This CDR3 reads CATGRNGGAGEKLFF. The CDR3 DNA reads as TGCGCCACGGGACGAAACGGGGGAGCTGGGGAAAAACTGTTTTTT. The full variable domain, in which reference TRBV5-1 and TRBJ1-4 provide the parts outside the CDR3, is KAGVTQTPRYLIKTRGQQVTLSCSPISGHRSVSWYQQTPGQGLQFLFEYFSETQRNKGNFPGRFSGRQFSNSRSEMNVSTLELGDSALYLCATGRNGGAGEKLFFGSGTQLSVL.

The rearrangement joins TRBV6-5 to TRBJ2-1; D possibly corresponds to TRBD2 (5 bases). Germline V gene lookup returns CDR1 MNHEY and CDR2 SVGAGI. There are 13 residues in the CDR3. V dropped 6 bases and J dropped 3 bases, with 9 bases sitting between them. The DNA of the CDR3 is TGTGCCAGCAGGGAGGACCACTACAATGAGCAGTTCTTC. Its translation is CASREDHYNEQFF.

This chain links TRBV6-2 or TRBV6-3 with TRBJ1-2; D is possibly TRBD1 (6 bases). Between the trimmed V and J ends, which lost 5 bases and 7 bases, there was a span of 17 bases. The CDR3 is 14 residues long. CDR1 and CDR2 (germline): MNHEY, SVGEGT. The CDR3 is CASSRSQQGLGYTF. The CDR3 DNA reads TGTGCCAGCAGTCGATCTCAACAGGGTCTTGGCTACACCTTC.

This clone was detected only once. This sequence joins TRBV19 and TRBJ1-1, with 7 bases that match TRBD1. CDR1 is LNHDA and CDR2 is SQIVND in the germline V gene (reference sequence). Trimming took 4 bases from V and 10 from J; bases not matched to a gene: 9. The CDR3 extends over 13 amino acids. CDR3 coding DNA: TGTGCCAGTAGTAAGGGGACAGTCAAAATAGCTTTCTTT. Its protein is CASSKGTVKIAFF.

This sequence joins TRBV11-3 and TRBJ2-2; 12 nucleotides align to TRBD2. This CDR3 is 16 amino acids long. Germline values: CDR1 SGHNT, CDR2 YENEEA. V lost 5 bases to trimming and J lost 1 base; unmatched junction nucleotides: 2. CDR3 sequence (DNA): TGTGCCAGCAGCCGACTAGCGGGGGAGAACACCGGGGAGCTGTTTTTT. It specifies CASSRLAGENTGELFF.

The chain has TRBV24-1 and TRBJ2-3; D unresolved. Germline V CDR1 and CDR2: KGHDR, SFDVKD. V was cut by 10 bases and J by 2 bases, with 6 bases left in between. This CDR3 is 11 amino acids long. The CDR3 loop reads CATSFTDTQYF. The CDR3 region has the DNA TGTGCCACTTCTTTCACAGATACGCAGTATTTT.

This clone was detected only once. The V call is TRBV3-1 (or the pseudogene TRBV3-2), the J call TRBJ1-3; D unclear. In germline, CDR1 is LGHDT, CDR2 YNNKEL (reference sequence). The V and J ends lost 1 base and 1 base respectively, with 8 bases between them. CDR3 length: 15 amino acids. The CDR3 loop is CASSQVGDSGNTIYF. CDR3 nucleotide sequence: TGTGCCAGCAGCCAAGTCGGGGATTCTGGAAACACCATATATTTT.

The chain joins TRBV19 to TRBJ1-5; the match to TRBD1 covers 8 bases. The V and J ends lost 6 bases and 0 bases, in that order; junction bases with no gene match: 10. CDR3 size: 17 residues. Germline values: CDR1 LNHDA, CDR2 SQIVND (reference sequence). The chain's CDR3 is CASRPTAGGHSNQPQHF. CDR3 bases: TGTGCCAGTAGACCGACCGCAGGGGGCCATAGCAATCAGCCCCAGCATTTT.

The J gene is TRBJ2-5, the V gene TRBV11-2; 7 bases are a match to TRBD2. V trimming: 5 bases; J trimming: 2 bases; junction bases outside the gene matches: 5. The CDR3 consists of 14 residues. In germline, CDR1 is SGHAT, CDR2 FQNNGV. The CDR3 DNA is TGTGCCAGCAGCCACGGGAGGCTGCAAGAGACCCAGTACTTC. Protein: CASSHGRLQETQYF.

The chain has TRBV2 and TRBJ1-3; D unclear. Trimming pared 2 bases from V and 8 bases from J, leaving 10 bases between. This CDR3 comprises 13 residues. CDR1 SNHLY and CDR2 FYNNEI come from the germline V gene. Here the CDR3 DNA reads TGTGCCAGCAGTGAACGGGAGGGAGACACCATATATTTT. This sequence encodes CASSEREGDTIYF. Together with reference TRBV2 and TRBJ1-3, the CDR3 gives the full variable domain: EPEVTQTPSHQVTQMGQEVILRCVPISNHLYFYWYRQILGQKVEFLVSFYNNEISEKSEIFDDQFSVERPDGSNFTLKIRSTKLEDSAMYFCASSEREGDTIYFGEGSWLTVV.

The chain combines TRBV19 with TRBJ1-5, with 10 nucleotides matching TRBD1. Trimming at V came to 6 bases and at J to 2 bases, leaving 16 bases not matched to a gene. Germline-derived CDR1 and CDR2 are LNHDA and SQIVND (reference sequence). The CDR3 sequence is 19 residues long. The CDR3 DNA follows: TGTGCCAGTAGCGACTCCAGACAGGGGGCGATTTTGGGCAATCAGCCCCAGCATTTT. It specifies CASSDSRQGAILGNQPQHF.

The chain couples TRBV5-1 to TRBJ1-1; 7 bases match TRBD1. CDR1 is SGHRS and CDR2 is YFSETQ in the germline V gene. This CDR3 has 14 residues. V was pared by 4 bases and J by 5 bases, with 8 bases of the junction left unmatched. The CDR3 loop is CASSPGQTKTEAFF. Written as DNA, the CDR3 is TGCGCCAGCAGCCCGGGACAGACTAAGACTGAAGCTTTCTTT. Full variable domain (rest looked up from reference TRBV5-1 and TRBJ1-1): KAGVTQTPRYLIKTRGQQVTLSCSPISGHRSVSWYQQTPGQGLQFLFEYFSETQRNKGNFPGRFSGRQFSNSRSEMNVSTLELGDSALYLCASSPGQTKTEAFFGQGTRLTVV.

This chain joins TRBV24-1 and TRBJ2-1; D possibly corresponds to TRBD1 (6 bases). Germline V gene lookup returns CDR1 KGHDR and CDR2 SFDVKD. CDR3 size: 14 residues. V lost 3 bases to trimming and J lost 5 bases, with 10 bases between them. The CDR3 nucleotides read TGTGCCACCAGTGATGGGGGCTTTGACAATGAGCAGTTCTTC. Its translation is CATSDGGFDNEQFF.

The genes are TRBV19 and TRBJ2-1, with TRBD2 identical over 14 bases. The CDR3 covers 19 residues. Germline V gene sequence: CDR1 LNHDA, CDR2 SQIVND (reference sequence). After removal of 2 bases from V and 8 bases from J, the junction contained 14 bases not matched to a gene. This chain's CDR3 is CASSIPPPRLAGGLYEQFF. CDR3 coding DNA: TGTGCCAGTAGTATACCCCCTCCGCGACTAGCGGGGGGGCTGTATGAGCAGTTCTTC.